The 26 T cell receptor beta chains listed next were all sequenced from one sample in a study of T cells after yellow fever vaccination. TCRdb analysed the 5' RACE reads with MiXCR anew, one entry per CDR3 protein. There are a few hundred thousand distinct CDR3 sequences in the sample; around 20% occur only once, and 18% lies in the top ten. Specimen: PBMCs, collected before the yellow fever booster vaccination. Every receptor here comes from a man between 18 and 35 years old who received the YFV17D yellow fever vaccine.

This clonotype was seen a few times. The chain combines TRBV30 with TRBJ2-7; tentatively, D is TRBD1 or TRBD2 (5 bases each). The CDR3 extends over 11 amino acids. With 5 bases removed from V and 0 bases from J, the gap between germline ends came to 5 bases. CDR1 and CDR2 from the germline V gene are GTSNPN and SVGIG (reference sequence). The CDR3 region has the DNA TGTGCCTGGGGGACCTCCTACGAGCAGTACTTC. Its translation: CAWGTSYEQYF.

J is TRBJ1-6 and V is TRBV5-1; possible D gene TRBD1, 5 bases. The CDR3 contains 14 residues. In germline, CDR1 is SGHRS, CDR2 YFSETQ. The germline V and J ends were trimmed by 2 bases and 10 bases, with 13 bases remaining between them. The CDR3 is CASSLDQGGSPLHF. In DNA form, the CDR3 reads TGCGCCAGCAGCTTAGATCAGGGTGGCTCACCCCTCCACTTT.

The V gene is TRBV7-2, the J gene TRBJ2-5, with D possibly TRBD2 on 6 matching bases. V lost 2 bases and J 5 bases, leaving 15 bases between the germline ends. The CDR3 is made up of 15 amino acids. CDR1 and CDR2 from the germline V gene are SGHTA and FQGNSA. The CDR3 coding sequence is TGTGCCAGCAGCTTATGGGCGGGGCGAGGCGAGACCCAGTACTTC. Protein product: CASSLWAGRGETQYF.

In this sample, this clonotype turned up many times. This sequence joins TRBV5-5 and TRBJ1-6, with D hard to call. Germline V lookup: CDR1 SGHKS, CDR2 YYEKEE (reference sequence). The CDR3 has 12 amino acids. Trimming removed 2 bases at V and 7 bases at J, with 4 bases between. The CDR3 is CASSFRNSPLHF. The CDR3 DNA follows: TGTGCCAGCAGCTTTCGAAATTCACCCCTCCACTTT.

The J gene is TRBJ2-2, the V gene TRBV18, with 7 bases fitting TRBD2. The trim removed 2 bases at V and 5 bases at J, leaving 2 bases unmatched. The CDR3 consists of 14 residues. Germline assignment: CDR1 KGHSH and CDR2 LQKENI. The chain's CDR3 is CASSPVGGTGELFF. Here the CDR3 DNA reads TGTGCCAGCTCACCAGTCGGGGGGACCGGGGAGCTGTTTTTT.

The V call is TRBV20-1, the J call TRBJ2-7; possibly TRBD2 for D (5 bases). CDR1 and CDR2 from the germline V gene are DFQATT and SNEGSKA (reference sequence). The CDR3 runs to 14 residues. Trimming stripped 3 bases from V and 1 base from J, with 13 bases between. CDR3 sequence reads: CSASPGSSSYEQYV. As DNA, the CDR3 is TGCAGTGCTAGCCCGGGGAGTTCTTCCTACGAGCAGTACGTC.

J is TRBJ2-3 and V is TRBV29-1; D may be TRBD1 (6 bases). V lost 6 bases and J lost 0, with 13 bases in between. The CDR3 has 14 amino acids. The V gene's germline CDR1 is SQVTM and CDR2 ANQGSEA. CDR3: CSVNRAPSTDTQYF. In DNA, the CDR3 is TGCAGCGTAAACAGGGCACCGAGCACAGATACGCAGTATTTT.

This clonotype was seen repeatedly, ten times or more. The chain carries TRBV27 and TRBJ2-3; D not resolved. Trimming removed 6 bases at V and 0 bases at J, with 4 bases between. CDR1 and CDR2 (germline): MNHEY, SMNVEV (reference sequence). CDR3 length: 12 residues. The CDR3 nucleotides are TGTGCCAGCAGCCGAAGCACAGATACGCAGTATTTT. It yields the protein CASSRSTDTQYF.

This clonotype has ten or more counts. V usage is TRBV7-3 and J usage is TRBJ1-1, with D hard to call. This CDR3 comprises 13 residues. Trimming pared 4 bases from V and 4 bases from J, leaving 10 bases between. Looked up from germline, CDR1 is SGHTA and CDR2 is FQGTGA. Here the CDR3 reads CASSSRRGTEAFF. In DNA form, the CDR3 reads TGTGCCAGCAGCTCCCGACGGGGCACTGAAGCTTTCTTT.

In its sample, this clonotype was seen many times. The chain carries TRBV5-6 and TRBJ2-7; 7 bases fit TRBD1. V lost 8 bases and J lost 7; bases outside the gene matches: 12. The CDR3 consists of 13 residues. CDR1 SGHDT and CDR2 YYEEEE come from the germline V gene. The CDR3 nucleotides are TGTGCCAGTCCCGGACAGGCCTCCGGGGAGCAGTACGTC. It translates to CASPGQASGEQYV.

V gene TRBV28 combines with J gene TRBJ2-7; 8 nucleotides agree with TRBD2. Trimming at V came to 5 bases and at J to 3 bases, leaving 9 bases not matched to a gene. In germline, CDR1 is MDHEN, CDR2 SYDVKM. The CDR3 runs 15 residues. The CDR3 loop is CASSTPSGRVYEQYF. CDR3 DNA: TGTGCCAGCAGTACTCCGAGCGGGAGAGTCTACGAGCAGTACTTC. The whole variable domain, filled in from reference TRBV28 and TRBJ2-7, reads DVKVTQSSRYLVKRTGEKVFLECVQDMDHENMFWYRQDPGLGLRLIYFSYDVKMKEKGDIPEGYSVSREKKERFSLILESASTNQTSMYLCASSTPSGRVYEQYFGPGTRLTVT.

This clonotype turned up a few times. This chain links TRBV18 with TRBJ2-1; 12 bases map to TRBD2. J was trimmed by 6 bases and V by 3 bases; bases with no gene match: 9. The germline CDR1 and CDR2 sequences are KGHSH and LQKENI. This CDR3 region has 17 residues. Here the CDR3 reads CASSPGRLAGDFNEQFF. The CDR3 coding sequence is TGTGCCAGCTCACCCGGTCGACTAGCGGGAGACTTCAATGAGCAGTTCTTC.

This clonotype was found many times. This chain joins TRBV29-1 and TRBJ2-1, with D unresolved. Germline V gene lookup returns CDR1 SQVTM and CDR2 ANQGSEA. The CDR3 runs to 12 residues. The V end lost 4 bases, the J end lost 4 bases, and 8 bases lay between the germline ends. The CDR3 reads CSVGRRYNEQFF. In DNA, the CDR3 is TGCAGCGTTGGCAGGCGGTACAATGAGCAGTTCTTC.

CDR3 in amino acids: CSVVSPSTDTQYF. Written as DNA, the CDR3 is TGCAGCGTTGTAAGTCCTAGCACAGATACGCAGTATTTT. V usage is TRBV29-1 and J usage is TRBJ2-3; D is uncertain. This CDR3 is built from 13 residues. V was clipped by 4 bases and J by 0 bases, with 8 bases between them. Germline V CDR1 and CDR2: SQVTM, ANQGSEA.

This chain joins TRBV2 and TRBJ1-5; the D gene is possibly TRBD1 (6 bases). Germline CDR1 and CDR2: SNHLY and FYNNEI. V lost 0 bases to trimming and J lost 5 bases, with 11 bases between them. The CDR3 consists of 15 residues. CDR3 coding DNA: TGTGCCAGCAGTGAAGCGGTGGGGGGCTATCAGCCCCAGCATTTT. It specifies CASSEAVGGYQPQHF.

J is TRBJ2-7 and V is TRBV7-6, with D perhaps TRBD2 (5 bases). The CDR3 contains 14 residues. From germline, CDR1 is SGHVS and CDR2 FNYEAQ. The V and J ends lost 4 bases and 2 bases respectively, with 12 bases between them. The CDR3 protein is CASSSRTEAYEQYF. CDR3 DNA: TGTGCCAGCAGCTCCAGGACGGAGGCCTACGAGCAGTACTTC. The full variable domain, rest sourced from reference TRBV7-6 and TRBJ2-7, is GAGVSQSPRYKVTKRGQDVALRCDPISGHVSLYWYRQALGQGPEFLTYFNYEAQQDKSGLPNDRFSAERPEGSISTLTIQRTEQRDSAMYRCASSSRTEAYEQYFGPGTRLTVT.

The chain combines TRBV5-1 with TRBJ2-1; 11 nucleotides agree with TRBD2. The germline CDR1 and CDR2 sequences are SGHRS and YFSETQ. Germline trimming cut 4 bases from V and 5 bases from J; bases unmatched to any gene: 8. The length of the CDR3 is 16 residues. This CDR3 reads CASSIGTSGANNEQFF. CDR3 nucleotide sequence: TGCGCCAGCAGCATAGGGACTAGCGGTGCCAACAATGAGCAGTTCTTC.

This clonotype showed up just a few times. This sequence joins TRBV7-9 and TRBJ1-1, with D possibly TRBD1 on 5 matching bases. From germline, CDR1 is SEHNR and CDR2 FQNEAQ (reference sequence). V shed 5 bases and J shed 0 bases, with 13 bases lying between them. The CDR3 covers 15 residues. The CDR3 DNA reads TGTGCCAGCAGCCCGTCACGGGGCATGAACACTGAAGCTTTCTTT. Translation gives CASSPSRGMNTEAFF.

This chain joins TRBV5-1 and TRBJ2-6; perhaps TRBD2 as D (6 bases). Germline CDR1 reads SGHRS; CDR2 reads YFSETQ. The CDR3 is 16 residues long. V lost 3 bases and J 4 bases, leaving 14 bases between the germline ends. CDR3 sequence reads: CASSYKGDSGANVLTF. CDR3 coding DNA: TGCGCCAGCAGCTACAAAGGGGACTCCGGGGCCAACGTCCTGACTTTC.

The table lists this clonotype with a few counts. CDR3 sequence (DNA): TGCGCCAGCAGCTTAGGACTTGAAGACTACGAGCAGTACTTC. Protein product: CASSLGLEDYEQYF. The genes are TRBV5-1 and TRBJ2-7, with D possibly matching TRBD2 (5 bases). Between the trimmed V and J ends, which lost 2 bases and 3 bases, there was a span of 12 bases. The CDR3 is 14 amino acids. Germline assignment: CDR1 SGHRS and CDR2 YFSETQ.

This clonotype was counted only a few times. The chain links TRBV7-2 to TRBJ2-2, with D maybe TRBD1 (6 bases). The germline V gene has CDR1 SGHTA and CDR2 FQGNSA. CDR3 length: 14 residues. V gave up 1 base and J gave up 7 bases, with 10 bases separating them. This CDR3 is CASSLVPRGGELFF. In DNA, the CDR3 is TGTGCCAGCAGCTTAGTTCCCAGGGGCGGGGAGCTGTTTTTT.

The CDR3 bases are TGTGCCAGCAGCTTAGCGCGGGGCCCCGACACTGAAGCTTTCTTT. It yields the protein CASSLARGPDTEAFF. The chain uses TRBV7-2 and TRBJ1-1; D is possibly TRBD1 (5 bases). Per germline, CDR1 SGHTA and CDR2 FQGNSA. The V end lost 0 bases, the J end lost 3 bases, and 11 bases lay between the germline ends. The CDR3 contains 15 residues.

The rearrangement uses TRBV6-5 and TRBJ1-1, with a tentative D call TRBD1 (5 bases). Germline V gene data show CDR1 as MNHEY and CDR2 as SVGAGI. V was pared by 8 bases and J by 4 bases, with 20 bases between. The CDR3 spans 15 residues. CDR3 nucleotide sequence: TGTGCCAGCGGGGCACAGGTCGGGGGGAGCACTGAAGCTTTCTTT. Translation gives CASGAQVGGSTEAFF.

The chain links TRBV4-3 to TRBJ1-1; 10 nucleotides line up with TRBD1. V shed 0 bases and J 5 bases; nucleotides not matched to a gene: 3. This CDR3 is 15 amino acids long. The V gene's germline CDR1 is LGHNA and CDR2 YSLEER. The CDR3 loop is CASSQDRTGGTEAFF. Written as DNA, the CDR3 is TGCGCCAGCAGCCAAGATCGGACAGGGGGAACTGAAGCTTTCTTT.

This clonotype has more than one count but fewer than ten. The chain has TRBV7-2 and TRBJ2-2; D may match TRBD1 or TRBD2 (5 bases each). This CDR3 is built from 15 residues. Germline V gives CDR1 SGHTA, CDR2 FQGNSA. Trimming stripped 5 bases from V and 4 bases from J, with 14 bases between. The DNA of the CDR3 is TGTGCCAGCAGCCGCACCGGGACGACCACCGGGGAGCTGTTTTTT. Amino acids: CASSRTGTTTGELFF.

The chain has TRBV12-3 or TRBV12-4 and TRBJ1-2, with a weak D call TRBD1 (5 bases). This CDR3 contains 14 residues. Trimming took off 0 bases at V and 7 bases at J, with 12 bases between the two ends. The CDR3 sequence is CASSLALDGGGYTF. DNA of the CDR3: TGTGCCAGCAGTTTAGCCCTTGACGGGGGTGGCTACACCTTC.